These 24 T cell receptor beta chains were sequenced from one sample in a study of shared clonotypes between healthy human individuals. The repertoire was sequenced with immunoSEQ multiplex PCR; TCRdb's copy has only in-frame clones and lacks some. The sample lists around 2.1 million clones, roughly 91% occurring once. CD45RO-negative CD8 cells positively selected for CCR7 made up the naive population, which excluded terminally differentiated effector memory CD45RA+ cells. Sample: naive CD8+ T cells from PBMCs. The receptors originated from a man between 18 and 29 years old in good health. Some clones in this sample may be carry-over from other donors' samples.

The genes are TRBV4-1 and TRBJ1-1; D may be TRBD1 (6 bases). The germline V and J ends were trimmed by 4 bases and 1 base, with 13 bases remaining between them. Germline CDR1 and CDR2: MGHRA and YSYEKL. This CDR3 contains 15 residues. DNA of the CDR3: TGCGCCAGCAGCCCGCACAGGGATTGGAACACTGAAGCTTTCTTT. The encoded protein is CASSPHRDWNTEAFF.

The J gene is TRBJ1-1, the V gene TRBV7-4; D is ambiguous. The CDR3 covers 21 residues. CDR1 and CDR2 from the germline V gene are SGHVT and SQSDAQ. V was clipped by 3 bases and J by 4 bases, with 33 bases between them. The CDR3 DNA is TGTGCCAGCAGCTTTCGGACCTTTCCCCGACTGGGTCCAGCTCGGTGCACTGAAGCTTTCTTT. Protein: CASSFRTFPRLGPARCTEAFF.

The rearrangement uses TRBV15 and TRBJ1-1, with 7 bases that match TRBD1. Per germline, CDR1 LNHNV and CDR2 YYDKDF (reference sequence). V was pared by 3 bases and J by 5 bases, with 9 bases of the junction left unmatched. The CDR3 runs to 15 residues. The CDR3 DNA reads TGTGCCACCAGCAGGACAGGGTGGGGTATAACTGAAGCTTTCTTT. It specifies CATSRTGWGITEAFF.

Notes on this clone: Other DNA sequences from this sample encode an identical CDR3 as well. The genes are TRBV9 and TRBJ1-2, with no clear D. The germline V and J ends were trimmed by 0 bases and 1 base, with 4 bases remaining between them. CDR1 SGDLS and CDR2 YYNGEE come from the germline V gene. This CDR3 contains 13 residues. This CDR3 is CASSVGGNYGYTF. CDR3 DNA: TGTGCCAGCAGCGTAGGTGGTAACTATGGCTACACCTTC.

This clone was counted between two and nine times. The chain joins TRBV27 to TRBJ2-7; TRBD2 matches 7 bases. This CDR3 has 14 amino acids. Trimming removed 3 bases from V and 2 bases from J; junction bases left unmatched: 4. The V gene's germline CDR1 is MNHEY and CDR2 SMNVEV (reference sequence). The CDR3 is CASSFWGGAYEQYF. The DNA for the CDR3 is TGTGCCAGCAGTTTTTGGGGGGGGGCCTACGAGCAGTACTTC.

The genes are TRBV18 and TRBJ2-1; 7 bases agree with TRBD1. V was pared by 2 bases and J by 3 bases, with 4 bases of the junction left unmatched. The CDR3 is made up of 15 amino acids. Germline CDR1 and CDR2: KGHSH and LQKENI. This chain's CDR3 is CASSPRGPLYNEQFF. CDR3 bases: TGTGCCAGCTCACCAAGGGGGCCGCTCTACAATGAGCAGTTCTTC.

Only one count was recorded for this clone. Other DNA sequences of this sample code for an identical CDR3. This sequence joins TRBV28 and TRBJ1-2; 7 bases are a match to TRBD1. CDR3 size: 13 residues. Unmatched junction bases numbered 5, after V lost 6 bases and J lost 4 bases. Germline CDR1 reads MDHEN; CDR2 reads SYDVKM. In DNA, the CDR3 is TGTGCCAGCAGCTTGGGACAGAGCTATGGCTACACCTTC. Its translation: CASSLGQSYGYTF.

The chain carries TRBV5-1 and TRBJ1-2, with 7 bases aligning to TRBD1. J lost 0 bases, V lost 4 bases, and 6 bases had no gene match. Germline CDR1 SGHRS, CDR2 YFSETQ. The CDR3 totals 15 residues. The CDR3 loop reads CASSPWTGPNYGYTF. CDR3 DNA: TGCGCCAGCAGCCCCTGGACAGGTCCTAACTATGGCTACACCTTC.

The genes are TRBV10-3 and TRBJ2-1, with 10 nucleotides matching TRBD2. V was pared by 4 bases and J by 4 bases, with 10 bases of the junction left unmatched. The CDR3 spans 17 residues. Germline-derived CDR1 and CDR2 are ENHRY and SYGVKD. CDR3: CAISGGLAERGYNEQFF. The CDR3 bases are TGTGCCATCAGTGGCGGACTAGCGGAACGTGGGTACAATGAGCAGTTCTTC.

V usage is TRBV9 and J usage is TRBJ2-1, with D perhaps TRBD2 (6 bases). Germline CDR1 reads SGDLS; CDR2 reads YYNGEE. Between the trimmed V and J ends, which lost 0 bases and 5 bases, there was a span of 18 bases. This CDR3 contains 17 residues. The CDR3 DNA is TGTGCCAGCAGCGTAGGGAAGAGACGGGAGTCCCACAATGAGCAGTTCTTC. Its protein is CASSVGKRRESHNEQFF.

The chain uses TRBV28 and TRBJ2-5; 8 nucleotides align to TRBD1. Trimming removed 4 bases from V and 4 bases from J; junction bases left unmatched: 8. This CDR3 spans 15 amino acids. CDR1 MDHEN and CDR2 SYDVKM come from the germline V gene. The CDR3 DNA follows: TGTGCCAGCAGTTCCCTCGAGGACAGGGTAGAGACCCAGTACTTC. This translates into CASSSLEDRVETQYF. Variable domain in full (rest from reference TRBV28 and TRBJ2-5): DVKVTQSSRYLVKRTGEKVFLECVQDMDHENMFWYRQDPGLGLRLIYFSYDVKMKEKGDIPEGYSVSREKKERFSLILESASTNQTSMYLCASSSLEDRVETQYFGPGTRLLVL.

This rearrangement joins TRBV28 to TRBJ2-1; the match to TRBD1 covers 9 bases. J was trimmed by 1 base and V by 4 bases; bases with no gene match: 5. The CDR3 totals 16 residues. CDR1 is MDHEN and CDR2 is SYDVKM in the germline V gene. The CDR3 nucleotides are TGTGCCAGCAGTTGGGACAGGGAAACGTCCTACAATGAGCAGTTCTTC. This translates into CASSWDRETSYNEQFF.

This chain joins TRBV7-2 and TRBJ2-7; 8 bases fit TRBD1. This CDR3 has 15 residues. Germline CDR1 and CDR2: SGHTA and FQGNSA. Losses at the gene ends were 4 bases for V and 0 bases for J; bases not matched to a gene: 5. The CDR3, as DNA: TGTGCCAGCAGCTATGAGGACAGGGCCTCCTACGAGCAGTACTTC. As protein: CASSYEDRASYEQYF.

The rearrangement links TRBV27 to TRBJ2-3; TRBD2 aligns across 9 bases. V lost 6 bases and J lost 4; bases outside the gene matches: 11. Per the germline V gene, CDR1 is MNHEY and CDR2 is SMNVEV (reference sequence). The CDR3 is made up of 16 amino acids. Here the CDR3 DNA reads TGTGCCAGCAGAAAGTTGCCTAGCGGGATCGCAGATACGCAGTATTTT. It codes for CASRKLPSGIADTQYF.

The rearrangement links TRBV19 to TRBJ2-7; a weak D match, TRBD2 (6 bases). Germline CDR1 reads LNHDA; CDR2 reads SQIVND (reference sequence). Trimming removed 0 bases at V and 3 bases at J, with 15 bases between. The CDR3 runs 16 residues. CDR3 coding DNA: TGTGCCAGTAGTATAGACTCGACTAGGGCGCACTACGAGCAGTACTTC. It encodes CASSIDSTRAHYEQYF.

The chain links TRBV5-6 to TRBJ2-1; D not certain. The V and J ends lost 7 bases and 3 bases respectively, with 20 bases between them. Looked up from germline, CDR1 is SGHDT and CDR2 is YYEEEE. The CDR3 totals 16 residues. CDR3 coding DNA: TGTGCCAGCTCTCCCCCTGGCTTCCTCATCTACAATGAGCAGTTCTTC. Its translation: CASSPPGFLIYNEQFF. Full variable domain (rest looked up from reference TRBV5-6 and TRBJ2-1): DAGVTQSPTHLIKTRGQQVTLRCSPKSGHDTVSWYQQALGQGPQFIFQYYEEEERQRGNFPDRFSGHQFPNYSSELNVNALLLGDSALYLCASSPPGFLIYNEQFFGPGTRLTVL.

This chain connects TRBV10-3 to TRBJ2-1, with 11 bases that match TRBD2. The CDR3 runs to 16 residues. V shed 4 bases, J shed 7 bases, and the junction held 9 bases outside the gene matches. CDR1 is ENHRY, CDR2 SYGVKD, per germline. CDR3 loop: CAISGLLAGAVNEQFF. The CDR3 nucleotides are TGTGCCATCAGTGGACTACTAGCGGGAGCTGTAAATGAGCAGTTCTTC.

This clone was found once. V gene TRBV6-5 combines with J gene TRBJ1-1; no clear D. Germline V CDR1 and CDR2: MNHEY, SVGAGI. The CDR3 loop spans 15 amino acids. V was clipped by 0 bases and J by 5 bases, with 13 bases between them. The CDR3 protein is CASSYSIEGRTEAFF. The CDR3 nucleotides read TGTGCCAGCAGTTACTCGATAGAGGGTCGGACTGAAGCTTTCTTT.

The chain carries TRBV29-1 and TRBJ2-3; the match to TRBD2 covers 12 bases. CDR1 SQVTM and CDR2 ANQGSEA come from the germline V gene. This CDR3 is built from 15 residues. V shed 4 bases and J 5 bases; nucleotides not matched to a gene: 7. In DNA form, the CDR3 reads TGCAGCGTTGTCCGGACTAGCGGGATTATAGATACGCAGTATTTT. Amino acid sequence: CSVVRTSGIIDTQYF.

The chain links TRBV10-3 to TRBJ1-1; D is uncertain. Looked up from germline, CDR1 is ENHRY and CDR2 is SYGVKD. CDR3 length equals 11 residues. The ends were cut back, 6 bases at V and 8 bases at J, with 10 bases in the middle. The CDR3 nucleotides are TGTGCCATCAGCCGAGAGGGAGAAGCTTTCTTT. The encoded protein is CAISREGEAFF.

The chain is built from TRBV4-1 and TRBJ2-1; TRBD2 is a possible D gene (5 bases). CDR1 is MGHRA and CDR2 is YSYEKL in the germline V gene. Trimming stripped 3 bases from V and 0 bases from J, with 12 bases between. CDR3 length: 16 amino acids. The CDR3 coding sequence is TGCGCCAGCAGCCACGTGACTGGGAGCTCCTACAATGAGCAGTTCTTC. This encodes CASSHVTGSSYNEQFF.

The chain links TRBV7-9 to TRBJ2-7; no reliable D call. The CDR3 is 14 amino acids. In germline, CDR1 is SEHNR, CDR2 FQNEAQ (reference sequence). Trimming cost V 4 bases and J 4 bases, with 14 bases left between them. The CDR3 loop is CASSSTDPSYEQYF. The CDR3, as DNA: TGTGCCAGCAGCTCCACGGACCCCTCTTACGAGCAGTACTTC.

V and J are TRBV5-1 and TRBJ1-3; unclear D gene. Germline-derived CDR1 and CDR2 are SGHRS and YFSETQ. V was clipped by 4 bases and J by 4 bases, with 15 bases between them. The CDR3 contains 15 residues. This CDR3 reads CASSTDGSHGNTIYF. The CDR3 DNA sequence: TGCGCCAGCAGCACCGACGGATCACACGGAAACACCATATATTTT.

The chain links TRBV7-9 to TRBJ2-1; TRBD2 is a possible D gene (5 bases). Germline CDR1 SEHNR, CDR2 FQNEAQ (reference sequence). CDR3 size: 13 residues. V lost 5 bases and J lost 5, with 10 bases in between. Here the CDR3 reads CASSPAGDNEQFF. CDR3 DNA sequence: TGTGCCAGCAGCCCCGCCGGGGACAATGAGCAGTTCTTC.